The sequence of this T cell receptor (beta chain) was determined in a study of T cell changes during pregnancy in multiple sclerosis. Trimming removed 3 bases at V and 4 bases at J, with 18 bases between. Germline CDR1 KGHSH, CDR2 LQKENI. The CDR3 spans 16 residues. Measured with immunoSEQ multiplex PCR; TCRdb has only the in-frame clones, and not every one. This sample yields tens of thousands of clones, of which approximately 91% are seen a single time; roughly 0.58% belongs to the top ten. The gene calls are TRBV18 and TRBJ1-1; TRBD1 might be the D (5 bases). The sequenced sample was CD4+ T cells from peripheral blood mononuclear cells, obtained in the first trimester of pregnancy. The TCR sequence derives from a female donor with multiple sclerosis, enrolled in a pregnancy study. The CDR3 spells CASSPSRRGLGTEAFF. In nucleotides, the CDR3 is TGTGCCAGCTCACCGTCTAGGCGGGGGTTAGGCACTGAAGCTTTCTTT.